These 27 T cell receptor beta chains were sequenced from one sample in a study of T-cell reconstitution after alpha-beta-depleted transplantation in children. Molecular barcoding with unique molecular identifiers was used for the TCRbeta library. TCRdb redid the calling of the PCR reads with MiXCR, one entry per CDR3 protein. This sample yields some 550,000 distinct CDR3 sequences, of which under 30% are seen a single time; over 12% belongs to the top ten. The input for sequencing was PBMCs, mostly from graft donor cells, taken 360 days after TCRalphabeta/CD19-depleted stem cell transplant. All receptors come from a boy younger than two who had a stem cell transplant for acute myeloid leukemia, so the T cells may come from the graft donor.

This clonotype came up many times. The rearrangement joins TRBV20-1 to TRBJ2-5, with no clear D. V was pared by 5 bases and J by 3 bases, with 10 bases between. The CDR3 runs to 12 residues. Germline values: CDR1 DFQATT, CDR2 SNEGSKA (reference sequence). The CDR3 sequence: CSAPDFEETQYF. DNA of the CDR3: TGCAGTGCTCCAGACTTCGAAGAGACCCAGTACTTC.

This clonotype was seen more than once but under ten times. The chain combines TRBV6-4 with TRBJ2-7, with 9 bases lining up with TRBD2. J lost 3 bases, V lost 3 bases, and 6 bases had no gene match. This CDR3 is built from 15 residues. Germline V lookup: CDR1 MRHNA, CDR2 SNTAGT. This chain's CDR3 is CASSEQAGGSYEQYF. The CDR3 nucleotides are TGTGCCAGCAGTGAGCAAGCGGGGGGCAGCTACGAGCAGTACTTC.

The chain couples TRBV20-1 to TRBJ2-7, with 9 bases identical to TRBD2. V lost 5 bases, J lost 2 bases, and 16 bases stayed unmatched. From germline, CDR1 is DFQATT and CDR2 SNEGSKA (reference sequence). This CDR3 is 17 amino acids long. CDR3 sequence reads: CSARSGSGGNSAYEQYV. Written as DNA, the CDR3 is TGCAGTGCTCGGTCGGGGAGCGGGGGGAATTCAGCCTACGAGCAGTACGTC.

This clonotype was counted between two and nine times. J is TRBJ2-7 and V is TRBV20-1; the D gene could be TRBD1 or TRBD2 (5 bases each). Germline V gene sequence: CDR1 DFQATT, CDR2 SNEGSKA (reference sequence). The CDR3 runs 16 residues. Trimming pared 3 bases from V and 0 bases from J, leaving 18 bases between. CDR3 nucleotides: TGCAGTGCTAGTCGCTACACCGGGGCTAGCTCCTACGAGCAGTACGTC. Translation gives CSASRYTGASSYEQYV.

In DNA form, the CDR3 reads TGTGCCACCAGCGGGCGACTATCCTACAATGAGCAGTTCTTC. It specifies CATSGRLSYNEQFF. The J gene is TRBJ2-1, the V gene TRBV15, with a tentative D call TRBD2 (5 bases). CDR1 LNHNV and CDR2 YYDKDF come from the germline V gene (reference sequence). This CDR3 has 14 residues. V lost 5 bases, J lost 1 base, and 9 bases lay in between.

This clonotype has a count of ten or more. V gene TRBV6-5 combines with J gene TRBJ2-5, with D unresolved. CDR1 MNHEY and CDR2 SVGAGI come from the germline V gene. With 0 bases removed from V and 2 bases from J, the gap between germline ends came to 7 bases. CDR3 length equals 14 residues. CDR3 sequence reads: CASSYSQIQETQYF. CDR3 nucleotide sequence: TGTGCCAGCAGTTACTCACAGATTCAAGAGACCCAGTACTTC.

This clonotype was picked up a small number of times. The chain joins TRBV29-1 to TRBJ2-3; possibly TRBD1 for D (6 bases). Between the trimmed V and J ends, which lost 5 bases and 3 bases, there was a span of 12 bases. Germline V gene lookup returns CDR1 SQVTM and CDR2 ANQGSEA. The CDR3 runs to 13 residues. CDR3 sequence (DNA): TGCAGCGTTTGGGGGCTAGCAACAGATACGCAGTATTTT. Its translation is CSVWGLATDTQYF.

This clonotype was recorded many times. The V and J genes are TRBV20-1 and TRBJ1-1, with D perhaps TRBD1 (5 bases). The germline V and J ends were trimmed by 4 bases and 2 bases, with 11 bases remaining between them. Germline V gives CDR1 DFQATT, CDR2 SNEGSKA (reference sequence). This CDR3 has 13 residues. This chain's CDR3 is CSAKRTGNTEAFF. The CDR3 nucleotides read TGCAGTGCTAAAAGAACAGGTAACACTGAAGCTTTCTTT.

V is TRBV20-1 and J is TRBJ1-1; D possibly corresponds to TRBD1 (5 bases). The germline V and J ends were trimmed by 0 bases and 0 bases, with 11 bases remaining between them. Germline CDR1 is DFQATT and CDR2 is SNEGSKA (reference sequence). The CDR3 is 15 amino acids. CDR3 sequence reads: CSARDYQGMNTEAFF. CDR3 coding DNA: TGCAGTGCTAGAGATTACCAGGGCATGAACACTGAAGCTTTCTTT.

The V gene is TRBV5-1, the J gene TRBJ2-3; 9 bases are a match to TRBD2. This CDR3 spans 16 amino acids. V dropped 4 bases and J dropped 2; count of bases not matched to a gene: 8. Germline CDR1 SGHRS, CDR2 YFSETQ. This chain's CDR3 is CASSTLAGSLTDTQYF. In nucleotides, the CDR3 is TGCGCCAGCAGCACCCTAGCGGGGTCCCTCACAGATACGCAGTATTTT.

Many counts were recorded for this clonotype. This sequence joins TRBV30 and TRBJ2-3, with 9 bases lining up with TRBD2. Germline CDR1 and CDR2: GTSNPN and SVGIG (reference sequence). The CDR3 length is 17 residues. Trimming took 2 bases from V and 6 from J; bases not matched to a gene: 15. CDR3 amino acids: CAWSNSGGSLGVDTQYF. CDR3 nucleotides: TGTGCCTGGAGTAATAGCGGGGGATCCCTAGGGGTTGATACGCAGTATTTT.

This clonotype showed up many times. V usage is TRBV15 and J usage is TRBJ1-2, with 8 bases fitting TRBD1. Germline V gives CDR1 LNHNV, CDR2 YYDKDF (reference sequence). The CDR3 is made up of 15 amino acids. V trimming: 0 bases; J trimming: 4 bases; junction bases outside the gene matches: 4. The CDR3 DNA follows: TGTGCCACCAGCAGAGATCAGGGGGCCGGCTATGGCTACACCTTC. Amino acid sequence: CATSRDQGAGYGYTF.

The chain has TRBV20-1 and TRBJ1-2; 7 bases line up with TRBD1. The CDR3 is 15 residues long. Germline values: CDR1 DFQATT, CDR2 SNEGSKA (reference sequence). V dropped 0 bases and J dropped 1; count of bases not matched to a gene: 5. The CDR3 here is CSARDGQAYNYGYTF. The CDR3 bases are TGCAGTGCTAGAGACGGACAGGCGTATAACTATGGCTACACCTTC.

This clonotype was detected ten times or more. V usage is TRBV20-1 and J usage is TRBJ2-1; D may be TRBD1 or TRBD2 (5 bases each). Trimming pared 5 bases from V and 5 bases from J, leaving 13 bases between. CDR1 and CDR2 from the germline V gene are DFQATT and SNEGSKA (reference sequence). The length of the CDR3 is 13 residues. This CDR3 reads CSAPGLGNNEQFF. CDR3 bases: TGCAGTGCTCCGGGGCTGGGTAACAATGAGCAGTTCTTC.

The chain employs TRBV6-1 and TRBJ1-2, with 8 bases that match TRBD1. CDR3 length: 15 amino acids. Germline lookup yields CDR1 MNHNS and CDR2 SASEGT. After removal of 5 bases from V and 4 bases from J, the junction contained 9 bases not matched to a gene. The chain's CDR3 is CASSTGTGLSYGYTF. As DNA, the CDR3 is TGTGCCAGCAGTACCGGGACAGGCCTGTCCTATGGCTACACCTTC.

This clonotype was detected only a few times. The chain recombines TRBV20-1 with TRBJ2-1, with 10 positions matching TRBD2. The V gene's germline CDR1 is DFQATT and CDR2 SNEGSKA (reference sequence). The CDR3 extends over 16 amino acids. V was clipped by 5 bases and J by 2 bases; unmatched bases: 9. CDR3 sequence (DNA): TGCAGTGCTTGGGATAGCGGGGGGAGGGCCTACAATGAGCAGTTCTTC. Translation gives CSAWDSGGRAYNEQFF.

DNA for the CDR3: TGCGCCAGCAGCCAGAGGGACAGGATGTATAGTGGGGCCAACGTCCTGACTTTC. This gives the protein CASSQRDRMYSGANVLTF. The chain uses TRBV4-3 and TRBJ2-6; the match to TRBD1 covers 8 bases. V lost 3 bases, J lost 3 bases, and 10 bases stayed unmatched. The CDR3 extends over 18 amino acids. Germline assignment: CDR1 LGHNA and CDR2 YSLEER.

The V call is TRBV29-1, the J call TRBJ2-6; 10 nucleotides line up with TRBD1. Germline trimming cut 6 bases from V and 1 base from J; bases unmatched to any gene: 3. The germline V gene encodes CDR1 SQVTM and CDR2 ANQGSEA. There are 15 residues in the CDR3. The CDR3 sequence: CSVGQGRSGANVLTF. The CDR3, as DNA: TGCAGCGTGGGACAGGGGAGGTCTGGGGCCAACGTCCTGACTTTC.

In its sample, this clonotype was seen many times. CDR3 sequence (DNA): TGCAGTGCTAGAAGGGACAGAGACTACGAGCAGTACTTC. Encoded protein: CSARRDRDYEQYF. The rearrangement joins TRBV20-1 to TRBJ2-7, with 7 bases that match TRBD1. Per the germline V gene, CDR1 is DFQATT and CDR2 is SNEGSKA (reference sequence). The ends lost 2 bases at V and 3 bases at J; junction bases unmatched: 4. This CDR3 region has 13 residues.

The rearrangement uses TRBV14 and TRBJ2-5; D may be TRBD2 (5 bases). Germline assignment: CDR1 SGHDN and CDR2 FVKESK. The CDR3 contains 15 residues. V lost 1 base to trimming and J lost 7 bases, with 16 bases between them. The CDR3 loop is CASSQGLLGELTQYF. The CDR3 DNA reads TGTGCCAGCAGCCAAGGGTTGTTGGGAGAGCTGACCCAGTACTTC.

This clonotype was counted many times. V gene TRBV12-3 or TRBV12-4 combines with J gene TRBJ1-1, with 8 bases lining up with TRBD1. V lost 6 bases, J lost 5 bases, and 11 bases stayed unmatched. The CDR3 sequence is 15 residues long. CDR3 protein: CASSQTTGERTEAFF. The CDR3 region has the DNA TGTGCCAGCAGCCAAACGACAGGGGAGAGGACTGAAGCTTTCTTT.

The chain has TRBV7-9 and TRBJ1-6; D ambiguous. This CDR3 spans 12 amino acids. Trimming pared 1 base from V and 14 bases from J, leaving 9 bases between. The germline V gene encodes CDR1 SEHNR and CDR2 FQNEAQ (reference sequence). The CDR3: CASSLGSRTLHF. Here the CDR3 DNA reads TGTGCCAGCAGCTTAGGATCCCGCACCCTCCACTTT. Drawing the rest from reference TRBV7-9 and TRBJ1-6, the complete variable domain is DTGVSQNPRHKITKRGQNVTFRCDPISEHNRLYWYRQTLGQGPEFLTYFQNEAQLEKSRLLSDRFSAERPKGSFSTLEIQRTEQGDSAMYLCASSLGSRTLHFGNGTRLTVT.

The chain joins TRBV9 to TRBJ2-3; TRBD2 might be the D (5 bases). Per germline, CDR1 SGDLS and CDR2 YYNGEE. The V end lost 0 bases, the J end lost 0 bases, and 8 bases lay between the germline ends. There are 15 residues in the CDR3. As DNA, the CDR3 is TGTGCCAGCAGCGTAGCGGGGAGTAGCACAGATACGCAGTATTTT. It encodes CASSVAGSSTDTQYF.

The V call is TRBV4-1, the J call TRBJ2-7; unclear D gene. V lost 0 bases and J lost 0, with 9 bases in between. The germline V gene has CDR1 MGHRA and CDR2 YSYEKL. The CDR3 is made up of 15 amino acids. Written as DNA, the CDR3 is TGCGCCAGCAGCCAAGATTCCTTGGGCTCCTACGAGCAGTACGTC. Translated: CASSQDSLGSYEQYV.

There are many counts of this clonotype. The chain recombines TRBV27 with TRBJ2-2, with unresolved D. Trimming took off 2 bases at V and 4 bases at J, with 11 bases between the two ends. CDR3 length: 15 residues. Germline lookup yields CDR1 MNHEY and CDR2 SMNVEV (reference sequence). The CDR3: CASSLSQGGTGELFF. DNA of the CDR3: TGTGCCAGCAGTTTAAGCCAAGGCGGCACCGGGGAGCTGTTTTTT.

This clonotype has a handful of counts. The V call is TRBV7-2, the J call TRBJ1-1; D unclear. This CDR3 contains 17 residues. Germline V gene data show CDR1 as SGHTA and CDR2 as FQGNSA. V was pared by 3 bases and J by 2 bases, with 19 bases between. CDR3 loop: CASSFNRASVGNTEAFF. The DNA for the CDR3 is TGTGCCAGCAGCTTCAACCGCGCCTCCGTGGGAAACACTGAAGCTTTCTTT.

This clonotype was observed a handful of times. The chain combines TRBV3-1 with TRBJ2-1; the match to TRBD2 covers 8 bases. In germline, CDR1 is LGHDT, CDR2 YNNKEL (reference sequence). Losses at the gene ends were 9 bases for V and 5 bases for J; bases not matched to a gene: 9. The CDR3 loop spans 14 amino acids. CDR3 in DNA: TGTGCCAGTCAAAGACGGGGGGGCGACAATGAGCAGTTCTTC. Amino acids: CASQRRGGDNEQFF.